This TCR beta chain emerged from a study of cytomegalovirus exposure and HLA in healthy donors. Study overall: Early released data had about 80 million unique TCRs, all coming from HLA-typed donors. Across under 450 genotyped donors, more than 75% landed in the Caucasian-associated ancestry cluster. General study results and limits: Rates of TCR association differed by HLA locus in a later analysis, with DRB1 highest and HLA-C lowest. Being productive about 90% or about 30% of the time was typical of most TCR beta V segments in an earlier analysis.

PCR amplification relied on 60 Vbeta primers (plus 13 Jbeta primers). Sequenced by immunoSEQ multiplex PCR; TCRdb stores in-frame clones only, minus some. The sample lists roughly 110,000 clones, roughly 70% occurring once. V dropped 6 bases and J dropped 10 bases, with 12 bases sitting between them. The CDR3 extends over 11 amino acids. CDR1 is DFQATT, CDR2 SNEGSKA, per germline (reference sequence). This clone turned up a few times. Its matching antigen is unknown. What was sequenced was PBMCs. The gene calls are TRBV20-1 and TRBJ1-4, with D perhaps TRBD1 (5 bases). This clonotype originated in a male donor in good health and CMV-seropositive. The CDR3 nucleotides are TGCAGTGCGGCCGCGGGGGGAAAACTGTTTTTT. Amino acids: CSAAAGGKLFF.